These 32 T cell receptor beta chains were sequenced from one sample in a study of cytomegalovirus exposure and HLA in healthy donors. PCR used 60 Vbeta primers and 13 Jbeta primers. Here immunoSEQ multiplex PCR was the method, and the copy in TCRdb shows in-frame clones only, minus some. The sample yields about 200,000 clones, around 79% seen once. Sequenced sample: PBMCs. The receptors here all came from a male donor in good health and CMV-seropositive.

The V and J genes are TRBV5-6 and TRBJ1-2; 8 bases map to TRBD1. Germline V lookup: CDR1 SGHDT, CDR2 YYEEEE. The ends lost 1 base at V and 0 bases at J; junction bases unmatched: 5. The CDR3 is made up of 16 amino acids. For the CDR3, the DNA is TGTGCCAGCAGCTTGATTGGGACAGGAGCTAACTATGGCTACACCTTC. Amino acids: CASSLIGTGANYGYTF.

The CDR3: CASTSQRGIEQYF. For the CDR3, the DNA is TGTGCCAGCACGTCTCAGCGGGGGATCGAGCAGTACTTC. J is TRBJ2-7 and V is TRBV6-5; 8 nucleotides align to TRBD2. From germline, CDR1 is MNHEY and CDR2 SVGAGI. Trimming removed 7 bases from V and 6 bases from J; junction bases left unmatched: 8. CDR3 size: 13 residues.

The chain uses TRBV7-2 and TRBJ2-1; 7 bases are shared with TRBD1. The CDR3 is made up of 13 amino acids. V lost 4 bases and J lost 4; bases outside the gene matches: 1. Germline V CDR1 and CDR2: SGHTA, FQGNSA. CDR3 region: CASSYRGYNEQFF. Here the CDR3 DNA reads TGTGCCAGCAGCTACAGGGGTTACAATGAGCAGTTCTTC.

The CDR3 DNA reads as TGCAGCGTTGGATTAGGACAGGCGTTGGACGGGGAGCTGTTTTTT. Translating gives CSVGLGQALDGELFF. The J gene is TRBJ2-2, the V gene TRBV29-1; 7 bases agree with TRBD1. Germline lookup yields CDR1 SQVTM and CDR2 ANQGSEA. The CDR3 loop spans 15 amino acids. The V and J ends lost 4 bases and 7 bases, in that order; junction bases with no gene match: 12.

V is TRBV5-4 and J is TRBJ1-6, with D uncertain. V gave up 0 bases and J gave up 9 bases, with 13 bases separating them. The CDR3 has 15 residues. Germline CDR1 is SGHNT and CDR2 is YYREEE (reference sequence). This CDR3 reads CASSLEPIIGSPLHF. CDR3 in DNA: TGTGCCAGCAGCTTGGAACCGATCATCGGTTCACCCCTCCACTTT.

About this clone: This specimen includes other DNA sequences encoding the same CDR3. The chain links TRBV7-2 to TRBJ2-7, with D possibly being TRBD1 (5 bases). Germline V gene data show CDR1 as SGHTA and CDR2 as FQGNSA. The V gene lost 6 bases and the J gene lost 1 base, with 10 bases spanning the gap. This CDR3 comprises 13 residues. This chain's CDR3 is CASSSRGSYEQYF. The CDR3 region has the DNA TGTGCCAGCAGTTCAAGGGGTTCCTACGAGCAGTACTTC.

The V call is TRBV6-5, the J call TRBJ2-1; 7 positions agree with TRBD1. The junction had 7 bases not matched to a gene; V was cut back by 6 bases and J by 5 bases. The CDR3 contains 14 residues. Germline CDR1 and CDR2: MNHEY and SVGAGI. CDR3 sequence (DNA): TGTGCCAGCAGCCGGGGACAGCTTAACAATGAGCAGTTCTTC. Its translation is CASSRGQLNNEQFF.

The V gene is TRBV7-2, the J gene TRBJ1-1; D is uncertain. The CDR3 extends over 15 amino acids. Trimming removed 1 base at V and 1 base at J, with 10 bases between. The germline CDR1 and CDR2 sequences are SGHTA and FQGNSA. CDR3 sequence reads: CASSLVAYGNTEAFF. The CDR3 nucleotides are TGTGCCAGCAGCTTAGTTGCGTACGGGAACACTGAAGCTTTCTTT. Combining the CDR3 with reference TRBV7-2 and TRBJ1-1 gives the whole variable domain GAGVSQSPSNKVTEKGKDVELRCDPISGHTALYWYRQSLGQGLEFLIYFQGNSAPDKSGLPSDRFSAERTGGSVSTLTIQRTQQEDSAVYLCASSLVAYGNTEAFFGQGTRLTVV.

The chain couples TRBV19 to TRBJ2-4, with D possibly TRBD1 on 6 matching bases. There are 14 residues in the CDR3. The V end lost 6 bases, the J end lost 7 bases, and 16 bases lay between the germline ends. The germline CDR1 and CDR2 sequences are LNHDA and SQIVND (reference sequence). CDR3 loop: CASRLRGVKNIQYF. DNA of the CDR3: TGTGCCAGTAGACTCAGGGGTGTAAAGAACATTCAGTACTTC. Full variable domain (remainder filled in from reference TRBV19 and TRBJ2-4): DGGITQSPKYLFRKEGQNVTLSCEQNLNHDAMYWYRQDPGQGLRLIYYSQIVNDFQKGDIAEGYSVSREKKESFPLTVTSAQKNPTAFYLCASRLRGVKNIQYFGAGTRLSVL.

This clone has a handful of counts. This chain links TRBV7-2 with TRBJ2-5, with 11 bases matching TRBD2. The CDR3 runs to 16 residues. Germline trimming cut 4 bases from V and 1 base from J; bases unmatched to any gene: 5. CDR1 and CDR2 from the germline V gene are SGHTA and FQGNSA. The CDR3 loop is CASSSLAGGLQETQYF. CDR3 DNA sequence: TGTGCCAGCAGCTCCCTAGCGGGGGGTCTCCAAGAGACCCAGTACTTC.

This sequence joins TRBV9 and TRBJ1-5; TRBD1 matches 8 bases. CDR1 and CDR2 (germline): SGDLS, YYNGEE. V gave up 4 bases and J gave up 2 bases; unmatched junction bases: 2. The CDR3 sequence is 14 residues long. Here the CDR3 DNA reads TGTGCCAGCAGCCCGACAGGGGGCAATCAGCCCCAGCATTTT. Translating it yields CASSPTGGNQPQHF.

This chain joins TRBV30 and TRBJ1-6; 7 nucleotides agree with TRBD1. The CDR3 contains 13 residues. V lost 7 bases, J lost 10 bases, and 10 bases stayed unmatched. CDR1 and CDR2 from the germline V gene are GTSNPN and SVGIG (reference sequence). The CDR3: CALLGGAGSPLHF. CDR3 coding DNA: TGTGCCTTACTAGGGGGCGCGGGATCACCCCTCCACTTT.

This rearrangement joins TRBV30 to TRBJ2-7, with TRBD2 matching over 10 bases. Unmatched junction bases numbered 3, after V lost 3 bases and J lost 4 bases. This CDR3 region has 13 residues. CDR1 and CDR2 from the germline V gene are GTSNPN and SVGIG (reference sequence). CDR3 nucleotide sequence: TGTGCCTGGAGAAAGCGGGGGGGGTACGAGCAGTACTTC. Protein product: CAWRKRGGYEQYF. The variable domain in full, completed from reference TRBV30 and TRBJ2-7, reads SQTIHQWPATLVQPVGSPLSLECTVEGTSNPNLYWYRQAAGRGLQLLFYSVGIGQISSEVPQNLSASRPQDRQFILSSKKLLLSDSGFYLCAWRKRGGYEQYFGPGTRLTVT.

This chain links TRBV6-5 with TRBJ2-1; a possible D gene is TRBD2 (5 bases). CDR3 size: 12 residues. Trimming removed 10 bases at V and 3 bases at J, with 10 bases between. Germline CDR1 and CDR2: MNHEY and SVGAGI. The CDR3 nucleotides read TGTGCCACATCGAGGGTCTACAATGAGCAGTTCTTC. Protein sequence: CATSRVYNEQFF.

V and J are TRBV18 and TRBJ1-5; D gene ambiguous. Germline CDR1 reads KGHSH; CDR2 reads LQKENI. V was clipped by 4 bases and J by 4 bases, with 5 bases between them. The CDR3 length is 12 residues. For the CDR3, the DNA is TGTGCCAGCTCACTCCCAAATCAGCCCCAGCATTTT. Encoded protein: CASSLPNQPQHF. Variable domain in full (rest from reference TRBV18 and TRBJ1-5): NAGVMQNPRHLVRRRGQEARLRCSPMKGHSHVYWYRQLPEEGLKFMVYLQKENIIDESGMPKERFSAEFPKEGPSILRIQQVVRGDSAAYFCASSLPNQPQHFGDGTRLSIL.

The CDR3 region is CASSTTGGRTDTQYF. DNA of the CDR3: TGTGCCAGCAGCACGACAGGGGGAAGGACAGATACGCAGTATTTT. J is TRBJ2-3 and V is TRBV7-3, with 9 bases lining up with TRBD1. CDR1 SGHTA and CDR2 FQGTGA come from the germline V gene. Trimming removed 5 bases from V and 3 bases from J; junction bases left unmatched: 6. The CDR3 covers 15 residues.

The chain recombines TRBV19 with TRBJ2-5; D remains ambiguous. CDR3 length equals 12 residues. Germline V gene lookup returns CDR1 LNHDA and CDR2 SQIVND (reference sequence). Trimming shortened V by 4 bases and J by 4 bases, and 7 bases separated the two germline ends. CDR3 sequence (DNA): TGTGCCAGTAGTACCGGGTCAGAGACCCAGTACTTC. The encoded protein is CASSTGSETQYF.

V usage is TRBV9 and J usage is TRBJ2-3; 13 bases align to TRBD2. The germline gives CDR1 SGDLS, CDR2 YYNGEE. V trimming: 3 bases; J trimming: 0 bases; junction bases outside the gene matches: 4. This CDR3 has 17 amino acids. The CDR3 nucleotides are TGTGCCAGCAGCGACAGACTAGCGGGAGGTAGCACAGATACGCAGTATTTT. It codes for CASSDRLAGGSTDTQYF. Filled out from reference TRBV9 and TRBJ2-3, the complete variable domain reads DSGVTQTPKHLITATGQRVTLRCSPRSGDLSVYWYQQSLDQGLQFLIQYYNGEERAKGNILERFSAQQFPDLHSELNLSSLELGDSALYFCASSDRLAGGSTDTQYFGPGTRLTVL.

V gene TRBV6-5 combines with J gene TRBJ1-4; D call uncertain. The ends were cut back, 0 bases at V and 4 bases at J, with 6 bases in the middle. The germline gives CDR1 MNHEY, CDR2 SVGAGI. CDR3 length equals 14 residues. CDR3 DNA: TGTGCCAGCAGTTACTCGATCAGTAATGAAAAACTGTTTTTT. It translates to CASSYSISNEKLFF.

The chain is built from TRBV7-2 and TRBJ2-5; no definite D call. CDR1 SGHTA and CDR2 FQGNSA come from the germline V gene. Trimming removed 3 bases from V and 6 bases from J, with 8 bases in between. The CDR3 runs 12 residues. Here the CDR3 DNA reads TGTGCCAGCAGCTTCTATGAGAAGACCCAGTACTTC. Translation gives CASSFYEKTQYF.

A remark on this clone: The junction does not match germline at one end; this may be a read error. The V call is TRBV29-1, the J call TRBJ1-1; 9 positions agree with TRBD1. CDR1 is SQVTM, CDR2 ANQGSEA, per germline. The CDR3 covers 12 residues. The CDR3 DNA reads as TGCAGCGCCGACAGGGGGAACAATGAAGCTTTCTTT. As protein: CSADRGNNEAFF.

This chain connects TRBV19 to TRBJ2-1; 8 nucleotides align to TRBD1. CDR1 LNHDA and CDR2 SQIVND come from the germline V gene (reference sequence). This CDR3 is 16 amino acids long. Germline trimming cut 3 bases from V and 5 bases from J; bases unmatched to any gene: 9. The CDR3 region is CASSIGQGAGHNEQFF. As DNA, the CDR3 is TGTGCCAGTAGTATCGGTCAGGGGGCAGGCCACAATGAGCAGTTCTTC.

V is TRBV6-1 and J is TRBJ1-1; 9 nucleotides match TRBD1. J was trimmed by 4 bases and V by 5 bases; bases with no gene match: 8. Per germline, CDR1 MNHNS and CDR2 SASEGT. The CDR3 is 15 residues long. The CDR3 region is CASSPWRTGVTEAFF. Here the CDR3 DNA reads TGTGCCAGCAGTCCCTGGCGGACAGGGGTCACTGAAGCTTTCTTT.

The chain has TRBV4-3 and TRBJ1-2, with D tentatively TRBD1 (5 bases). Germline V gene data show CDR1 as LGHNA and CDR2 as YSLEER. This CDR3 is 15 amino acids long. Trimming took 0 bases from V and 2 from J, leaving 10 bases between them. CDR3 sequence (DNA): TGCGCCAGCAGCCAAGAACTGCCAGGGAACTATGGCTACACCTTC. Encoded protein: CASSQELPGNYGYTF.

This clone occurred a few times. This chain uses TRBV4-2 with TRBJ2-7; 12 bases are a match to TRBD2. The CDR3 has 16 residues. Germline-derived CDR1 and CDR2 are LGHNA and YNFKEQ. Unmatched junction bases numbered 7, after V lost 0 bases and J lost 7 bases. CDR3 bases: TGTGCCAGCAGCCAAGAGAGGGGACTAGCGGGCCGGGAGCAGTACTTC. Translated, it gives CASSQERGLAGREQYF.

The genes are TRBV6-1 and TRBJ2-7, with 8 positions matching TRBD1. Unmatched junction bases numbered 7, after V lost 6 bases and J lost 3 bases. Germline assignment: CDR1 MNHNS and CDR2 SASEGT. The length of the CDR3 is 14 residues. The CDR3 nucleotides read TGTGCCAGCAGGGCAGGGGGCCTGATCTACGAGCAGTACTTC. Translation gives CASRAGGLIYEQYF.

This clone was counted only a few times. CDR3 bases: TGTGCCAGCAGTCTGAGGACAGGACTAGCGGGAGGGCCGAGGAACGAGCAGTACTTC. Residues: CASSLRTGLAGGPRNEQYF. The genes are TRBV28 and TRBJ2-7; 15 nucleotides line up with TRBD2. The V gene's germline CDR1 is MDHEN and CDR2 SYDVKM. CDR3 length equals 19 residues. Trimming at V came to 5 bases and at J to 5 bases, leaving 16 bases not matched to a gene.

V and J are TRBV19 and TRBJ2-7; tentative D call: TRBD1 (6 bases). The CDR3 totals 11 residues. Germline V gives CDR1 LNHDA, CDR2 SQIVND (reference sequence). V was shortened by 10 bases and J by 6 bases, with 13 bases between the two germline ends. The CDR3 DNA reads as TGTGCCATCCACAGGGCGATCGAGCAGTACTTC. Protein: CAIHRAIEQYF.

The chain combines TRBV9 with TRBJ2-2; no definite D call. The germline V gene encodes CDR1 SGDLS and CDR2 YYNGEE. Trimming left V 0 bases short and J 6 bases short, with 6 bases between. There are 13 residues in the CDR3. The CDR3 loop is CASSVDMSGELFF. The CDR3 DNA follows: TGTGCCAGCAGCGTAGATATGTCCGGGGAGCTGTTTTTT.

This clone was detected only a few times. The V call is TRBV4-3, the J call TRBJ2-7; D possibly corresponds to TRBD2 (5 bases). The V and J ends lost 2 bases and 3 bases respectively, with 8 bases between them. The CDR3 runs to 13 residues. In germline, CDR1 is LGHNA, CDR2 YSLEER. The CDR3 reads CASSQRENYEQYF. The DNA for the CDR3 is TGCGCCAGCAGCCAAAGGGAGAACTACGAGCAGTACTTC.

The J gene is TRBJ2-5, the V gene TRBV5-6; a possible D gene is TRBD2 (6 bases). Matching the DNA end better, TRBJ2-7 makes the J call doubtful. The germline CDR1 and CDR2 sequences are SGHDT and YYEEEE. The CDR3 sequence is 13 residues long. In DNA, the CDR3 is TGTGCCAGCATCTTTAAGGGAGGAAGCGAGCAGTACTTC. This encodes CASIFKGGSEQYF.

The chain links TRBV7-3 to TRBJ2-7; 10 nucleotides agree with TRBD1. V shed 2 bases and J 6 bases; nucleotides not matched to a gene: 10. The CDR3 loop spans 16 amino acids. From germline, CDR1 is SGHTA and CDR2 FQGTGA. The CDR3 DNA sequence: TGTGCCAGCAGCTTAGTGGGGACAGGGGATAATTTCGAGCAGTACTTC. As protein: CASSLVGTGDNFEQYF. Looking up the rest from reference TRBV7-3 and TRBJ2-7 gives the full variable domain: GAGVSQTPSNKVTEKGKYVELRCDPISGHTALYWYRQSLGQGPEFLIYFQGTGAADDSGLPNDRFFAVRPEGSVSTLKIQRTERGDSAVYLCASSLVGTGDNFEQYFGPGTRLTVT.